This T cell receptor beta chain was identified during a study of shared clonotypes between healthy human individuals. Investigators spread the genomic DNA of each subset evenly over several immunoSEQ plates. TCRdb's copy holds only in-frame clones and misses some; the assay was immunoSEQ multiplex PCR. The sample includes about 110,000 clones, under 70% seen only once; the top ten take approximately 24%. This CDR3 region has 14 residues. Germline trimming cut 2 bases from V and 6 bases from J; bases unmatched to any gene: 6. Germline V gene sequence: CDR1 SGHRS, CDR2 YFSETQ. The origin of this receptor is a woman in her thirties in good health. Sample: memory CD8+ T cells sorted from blood. Subset noted: CD45RO+ cells pooled with CCR7-negative TemRA cells. The chain couples TRBV5-1 to TRBJ2-3; TRBD1 aligns across 7 bases. The CDR3 loop reads CASSFKQGLDTQYF. The DNA of the CDR3 is TGCGCCAGCAGCTTCAAACAGGGGCTGGATACGCAGTATTTT.